A selection of T cell receptor beta chains follows, all from one sample in a study of T cell responses to AZD1222 COVID-19 vaccine. Produced via immunoSEQ multiplex PCR; TCRdb's table is partial and in-frame only. The sample carries 150,000 to 200,000 clones, 92% recorded once. The specimen comprised peripheral blood, sampled on day 0 of AZD1222 vaccination. Every receptor here comes from an adult in good health. CDR3s include the opening cysteine and the closing phenylalanine or tryptophan. The D gene is left open where the match is weak. Some rows have no size entry. The others give once, few or many, or a class for an expanded clone.

j_call v_call cdr3_length d_call clone_size cdr3_aa cdr3_nt
TRBJ1-2 TRBV6-5 13 - - CASTIDRSYGYTF TGTGCCAGCACCATAGACAGAAGCTATGGCTACACCTTC
TRBJ2-3 TRBV7-3 14 - - CASSLWGATDTQYF TGTGCCAGCAGCCTTTGGGGGGCCACAGATACGCAGTATTTT
TRBJ2-7 TRBV5-4 17 TRBD2 - CASRKQGLAEPTHEQYF TGTGCCAGCAGGAAGCAGGGACTAGCGGAGCCGACGCACGAGCAGTACTTC
TRBJ1-2 TRBV10-3 15 - - CAISESNRAGYGYTF TGTGCCATCAGTGAGTCAAACAGGGCGGGCTATGGCTACACCTTC
TRBJ1-5 TRBV18 14 - - CASSPRGTDQPQHF TGTGCCAGCTCCCCCAGGGGTACCGATCAGCCCCAGCATTTT
TRBJ2-1 TRBV2 13 - - CASISEATNEQFF TGTGCCAGCATCTCCGAGGCCACTAATGAGCAGTTCTTC
TRBJ1-6 TRBV25-1 14 - - CASRPMSYNSPLHF TGTGCCAGCAGACCAATGAGCTATAATTCACCCCTCCACTTT
TRBJ1-5 TRBV6-9 15 - - CASSYSNQGDQPQHF TGTGCCAGCAGTTATTCTAACCAGGGAGATCAGCCCCAGCATTTT
TRBJ2-3 TRBV15 18 TRBD1 - CATSRDRGTGGHTDTQYF TGTGCCACCAGCAGAGATCGAGGGACAGGGGGTCACACAGATACGCAGTATTTT
TRBJ1-6 TRBV3-1/TRBV3-2 15 - - CASSQDRGRNSPLHF TGTGCCAGCAGCCAAGACAGGGGACGCAATTCACCCCTCCACTTT
TRBJ1-1 TRBV2 14 - - CASRRDNMNTEAFF TGTGCCAGCAGGAGGGACAACATGAACACTGAAGCTTTCTTT
TRBJ1-4 TRBV2 13 TRBD1 - CASAQGSNEKLFF TGTGCCAGCGCACAGGGGAGTAATGAAAAACTGTTTTTT
TRBJ2-3 TRBV24-1 15 TRBD2 - CATSEGGGALNTQYF TGTGCCACCAGTGAGGGCGGGGGGGCCTTAAATACGCAGTATTTT
TRBJ1-1 TRBV27 13 - - CASSQQRDTEAFF TGTGCCAGCAGTCAACAGCGGGACACTGAAGCTTTCTTT
TRBJ1-5 TRBV5-1 14 TRBD1 - CASRAEGAAQPQHF TGCGCCAGTAGGGCCGAGGGGGCGGCTCAGCCCCAGCATTTT
TRBJ2-1 TRBV5-1 16 - - CASSLVGSTPYNEQFF TGCGCCAGCAGCTTGGTGGGTAGTACACCCTACAATGAGCAGTTCTTC
TRBJ2-7 TRBV6-6 16 - - CASTLSGGQGAYEQYF TGTGCCAGCACCCTCTCGGGGGGTCAGGGGGCCTACGAGCAGTACTTC
TRBJ2-5 TRBV19 15 TRBD1 - CASSIPGTGRETQYF TGTGCCAGTAGTATACCCGGGACAGGACGAGAGACCCAGTACTTC
TRBJ2-2 TRBV4-3 17 TRBD1 - CASSQYPGQANTGELFF TGCGCCAGCAGCCAGTACCCGGGACAGGCGAACACCGGGGAGCTGTTTTTT
TRBJ2-3 TRBV5-1 16 TRBD2 - CASSLAASGGQDTQYF TGCGCCAGCAGCTTGGCGGCTAGCGGGGGCCAGGATACGCAGTATTTT
TRBJ2-5 TRBV11-2 15 TRBD2 - CASTSQAGVQETQYF TGTGCCAGCACCTCCCAAGCGGGGGTACAAGAGACCCAGTACTTC
TRBJ1-2 TRBV19 15 - once CASSNLGTGNYGYTF TGTGCCAGTAGTAACCTCGGGACGGGAAACTATGGCTACACCTTC
TRBJ2-5 TRBV14 17 - - CASSQPTGPGYQETQYF TGTGCCAGCAGCCAACCTACAGGGCCGGGTTACCAAGAGACCCAGTACTTC
TRBJ2-1 TRBV10-1 13 - - CASSYELGREQFF TGCGCCAGCAGTTACGAACTGGGGCGGGAGCAGTTCTTC
TRBJ1-2 TRBV9 13 - - CASSRVEVGGYTF TGTGCCAGCTCTCGCGTAGAGGTCGGTGGCTACACCTTC
TRBJ1-3 TRBV7-9 13 TRBD1 - CATYGQERHTIYF TGTGCCACCTACGGACAGGAGAGGCACACCATATATTTT
TRBJ1-5 TRBV15 14 - - CATSRDMGPQPQHF TGTGCCACCAGCAGAGATATGGGGCCTCAGCCCCAGCATTTT
TRBJ1-1 TRBV6-6 14 - - CASSYSTSGTEAFF TGTGCCAGCAGTTACTCGACGTCGGGGACTGAAGCTTTCTTT
TRBJ2-5 TRBV7-7 14 - - CASSSASRRETQYF TGTGCTAGCAGCTCGGCGTCCCGCCGAGAGACCCAGTACTTC
TRBJ1-2 TRBV7-2 13 - - CASSSQGVYGYTF TGTGCCAGCAGCTCACAGGGCGTCTATGGCTACACCTTC
TRBJ2-2 TRBV6-1 15 - - CASSEALGSAGELFF TGTGCCAGCAGTGAAGCGCTGGGGTCGGCCGGGGAGCTGTTTTTT
TRBJ2-1 TRBV6-2/TRBV6-3 11 - - CASSGLAEQFF TGTGCCAGCAGCGGACTGGCAGAGCAGTTCTTC
TRBJ2-5 TRBV11-2 14 - - CASSRTEYQETQYF TGTGCCAGCAGCCGGACAGAGTACCAAGAGACCCAGTACTTC
TRBJ1-2 TRBV7-2 14 TRBD1 once CASSEQGALGGYTF TGTGCCAGCAGCGAACAGGGGGCGCTGGGCGGCTACACCTTC
TRBJ2-7 TRBV5-1 14 - - CASRHSASSYEQYF TGCGCCAGCAGGCATTCGGCGAGCTCCTACGAGCAGTACTTC
TRBJ2-1 TRBV3-1/TRBV3-2 14 - once CASSQGTAGNEQFF TGTGCCAGCAGCCAAGGGACAGCGGGCAATGAGCAGTTCTTC
TRBJ2-3 TRBV27 15 - - CASSLQRTSTDTQYF TGTGCCAGCAGTTTACAGAGAACTAGCACAGATACGCAGTATTTT
TRBJ1-2 TRBV9 15 - - CASSAWEGPGNGYTF TGTGCCAGCAGCGCTTGGGAGGGGCCGGGGAATGGCTACACCTTC
TRBJ2-1 TRBV14 14 - - CASSQGGSYNEQFF TGTGCCAGCAGCCAAGGAGGGTCCTACAATGAGCAGTTCTTC
TRBJ1-1 TRBV30 14 - - CAWNLGRRNTEAFF TGTGCCTGGAACCTAGGACGGAGGAACACTGAAGCTTTCTTT
TRBJ1-3 TRBV19 14 TRBD1 - CASIRTGTGNTIYF TGTGCCAGTATCCGGACAGGGACGGGAAACACCATATATTTT
TRBJ1-2 TRBV5-5 13 - - CASSGQTNYGYTF TGTGCCAGCAGCGGACAGACGAACTATGGCTACACCTTC
TRBJ1-1 TRBV27 13 - - CASSYGRNTEAFF TGTGCCAGCAGTTACGGGAGGAACACTGAAGCTTTCTTT
TRBJ2-7 TRBV11-2 17 - few CASSLDGVDWSSYEQYF TGTGCCAGCAGCTTAGATGGGGTCGACTGGAGCTCCTACGAGCAGTACTTC
TRBJ2-5 TRBV4-1 13 - - CASSQVRSETQYF TGCGCCAGCAGCCAAGTGCGCTCAGAGACCCAGTACTTC
TRBJ1-5 TRBV9 15 TRBD1 - CASSVGGQGGQPQHF TGTGCCAGCAGCGTGGGGGGACAGGGAGGTCAGCCCCAGCATTTT
TRBJ2-3 TRBV5-1 14 TRBD1 - CASSSTGLPDTQYF TGCGCCAGCAGCTCGACAGGGTTACCAGATACGCAGTATTTT
TRBJ2-3 TRBV11-2 16 - - CASSLGRVRGTDTQYF TGTGCCAGCAGCTTAGGGAGGGTAAGGGGCACAGATACGCAGTATTTT
TRBJ2-1 TRBV14 16 - - CASSQGIALSYNEQFF TGTGCCAGCAGCCAAGGTATCGCCCTCTCCTACAATGAGCAGTTCTTC
TRBJ2-2 TRBV11-2 15 TRBD2 - CASSLTSGTTGELFF TGTGCCAGCAGCCTGACTAGCGGGACCACCGGGGAGCTGTTTTTT
TRBJ1-5 TRBV2 18 TRBD1 - CASTLIRQGRSSNQPQHF TGTGCCAGCACCCTCATCCGACAGGGGAGATCCAGCAATCAGCCCCAGCATTTT